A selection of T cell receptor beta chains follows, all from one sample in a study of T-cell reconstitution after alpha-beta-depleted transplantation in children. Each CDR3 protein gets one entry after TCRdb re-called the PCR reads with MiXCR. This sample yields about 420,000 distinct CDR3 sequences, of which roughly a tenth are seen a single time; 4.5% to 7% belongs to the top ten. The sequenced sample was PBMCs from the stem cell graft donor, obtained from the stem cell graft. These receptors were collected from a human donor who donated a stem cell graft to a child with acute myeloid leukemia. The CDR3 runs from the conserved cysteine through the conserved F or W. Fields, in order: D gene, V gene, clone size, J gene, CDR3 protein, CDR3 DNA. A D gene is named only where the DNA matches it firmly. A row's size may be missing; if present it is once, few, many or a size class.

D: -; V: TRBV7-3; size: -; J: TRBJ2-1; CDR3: CASSLTYGGEQFF; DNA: TGTGCCAGCAGCTTAACGTACGGAGGTGAGCAGTTCTTC
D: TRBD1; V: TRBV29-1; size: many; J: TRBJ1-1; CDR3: CSVEVGQGNTEAFF; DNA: TGCAGCGTTGAAGTGGGACAGGGGAACACTGAAGCTTTCTTT
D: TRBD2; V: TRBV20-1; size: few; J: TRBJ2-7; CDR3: CSAIPLAESYEQYF; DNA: TGCAGTGCTATACCTCTAGCGGAGTCCTACGAGCAGTACTTC
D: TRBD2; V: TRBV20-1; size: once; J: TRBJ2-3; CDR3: CSVPGRALTDSQYF; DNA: TGCAGTGTCCCCGGGAGGGCCCTCACAGATTCGCAGTATTTT
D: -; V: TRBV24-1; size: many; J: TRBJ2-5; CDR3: CATSDSYQETQYF; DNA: TGTGCCACCAGCGACAGTTACCAAGAGACCCAGTACTTC
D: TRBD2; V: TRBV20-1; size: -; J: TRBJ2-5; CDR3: CSAHRSRGLANQETQYF; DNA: TGCAGTGCCCACCGGAGCAGGGGACTAGCGAACCAAGAGACCCAGTACTTC
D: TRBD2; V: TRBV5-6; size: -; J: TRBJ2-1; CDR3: CASSFYSGGQSSYNEQFF; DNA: TGTGCCAGCAGCTTTTATAGCGGGGGCCAAAGCTCCTACAATGAGCAGTTCTTC
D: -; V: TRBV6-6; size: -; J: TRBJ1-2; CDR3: CASSYGDNGYTF; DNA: TGTGCCAGCAGTTACGGGGACAATGGCTACACCTTC
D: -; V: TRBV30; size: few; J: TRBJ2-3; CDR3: CAWSVVKRLTDTQYF; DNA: TGTGCCTGGAGTGTAGTGAAGAGACTCACAGATACGCAGTATTTT
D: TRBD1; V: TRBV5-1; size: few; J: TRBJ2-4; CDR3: CASSPRTGWGKNIQYF; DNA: TGCGCCAGCAGCCCTAGGACAGGGTGGGGCAAAAACATTCAGTACTTC
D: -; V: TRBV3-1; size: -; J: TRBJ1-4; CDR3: CASSQADWIAVNEKLFF; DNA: TGTGCCAGCAGCCAAGCTGACTGGATAGCTGTTAATGAAAAACTGTTTTTT
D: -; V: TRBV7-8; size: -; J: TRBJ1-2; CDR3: CASSLEERSYGYTF; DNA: TGTGCCAGCAGCTTAGAAGAGCGGAGCTATGGCTACACCTTC
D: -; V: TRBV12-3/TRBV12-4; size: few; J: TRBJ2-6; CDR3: CASSLGTNWANVLTF; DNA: TGTGCCAGCAGCCTCGGGACGAACTGGGCCAACGTCCTGACTTTC
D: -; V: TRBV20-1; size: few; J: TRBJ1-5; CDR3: CSASDRATYQPQHF; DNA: TGCAGTGCTAGTGACAGAGCTACTTATCAGCCCCAGCATTTT
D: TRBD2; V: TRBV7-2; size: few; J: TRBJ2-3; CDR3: CASSLGGDSGTQYF; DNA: TGTGCCAGCAGCCTGGGGGGGGACTCGGGTACGCAGTATTTT
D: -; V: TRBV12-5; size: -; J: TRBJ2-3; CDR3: CASGDSNTDTQYF; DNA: TGTGCTAGTGGAGACAGCAACACAGATACGCAGTATTTT